This T cell receptor beta chain was profiled in a study of T cell changes during pregnancy in multiple sclerosis. Only in-frame clones appear in the TCRdb table, and some are missing; sequencing was by immunoSEQ multiplex PCR. This sample has 66,000 or so clones, with 70% to 90% found just once. There are 12 residues in the CDR3. V lost 1 base, J lost 7 bases, and 7 bases lay in between. Germline values: CDR1 SEHNR, CDR2 FQNEAQ (reference sequence). This TCR was recovered from a female donor in good health, enrolled as a control in a pregnancy study. V usage is TRBV7-9 and J usage is TRBJ1-1; D not resolved. The sample consisted of peripheral blood, taken in the first trimester of pregnancy. CDR3 loop: CASSLGRDEAFF. The CDR3 DNA sequence: TGTGCCAGCAGCTTAGGACGGGATGAAGCTTTCTTT.